These 18 T cell receptor beta chains came from one sample sequenced in a study of blood T cell repertoires in COVID-19. TCRdb keeps only in-frame clones here, not all; method: immunoSEQ multiplex PCR. This table holds 200,000 to 250,000 clones, 87% found once. Sequenced sample: PBMCs or T cells enriched from blood (not recorded which). These receptors came from a man younger than 30 with acute COVID-19.

The chain uses TRBV18 and TRBJ2-3; TRBD1 is a possible D gene (6 bases). In germline, CDR1 is KGHSH, CDR2 LQKENI. V lost 0 bases, J lost 1 base, and 11 bases lay in between. The CDR3 is 16 amino acids. The CDR3 nucleotides are TGTGCCAGCTCACCACCCAGGGGCAATGGCACAGATACGCAGTATTTT. Its protein is CASSPPRGNGTDTQYF.

The V call is TRBV5-1, the J call TRBJ1-1; 8 bases map to TRBD1. The CDR3 loop spans 17 amino acids. V lost 0 bases to trimming and J lost 4 bases; unmatched junction nucleotides: 11. The germline V gene has CDR1 SGHRS and CDR2 YFSETQ. The CDR3 region has the DNA TGCGCCAGCAGCTTGGGGACAGGGTTTTCAGGGGGCACTGAAGCTTTCTTT. Its protein product is CASSLGTGFSGGTEAFF.

V gene TRBV11-3 combines with J gene TRBJ2-5; 9 bases fit TRBD1. The CDR3 has 15 residues. Per the germline V gene, CDR1 is SGHNT and CDR2 is YENEEA. With V trimmed by 3 bases and J by 4 bases, 6 bases remained unmatched. The CDR3 spells CASSFQTGQGETQYF. The DNA of the CDR3 is TGTGCCAGCAGCTTTCAAACGGGACAGGGAGAGACCCAGTACTTC.

This chain joins TRBV28 and TRBJ1-2, with a weak D call TRBD1 (5 bases). Trimming removed 7 bases from V and 2 bases from J, with 11 bases in between. CDR1 is MDHEN and CDR2 is SYDVKM in the germline V gene. This CDR3 region has 13 residues. The CDR3 nucleotides read TGTGCCAGCAACGGAGGGGAGAACTATGGCTACACCTTC. It translates to CASNGGENYGYTF.

This clone is a singleton in its sample. This chain joins TRBV4-2 and TRBJ2-1, with D possibly matching TRBD2 (5 bases). The CDR3 has 14 amino acids. The germline gives CDR1 LGHNA, CDR2 YNFKEQ. Trimming pared 0 bases from V and 9 bases from J, leaving 12 bases between. Here the CDR3 DNA reads TGTGCCAGCAGCCAAGAGAGCGGTAGGAGTGAGCAGTTCTTC. Protein: CASSQESGRSEQFF.

The chain carries TRBV27 and TRBJ2-7; the match to TRBD2 covers 8 bases. Per germline, CDR1 MNHEY and CDR2 SMNVEV (reference sequence). J was trimmed by 4 bases and V by 2 bases; bases with no gene match: 4. The CDR3 consists of 14 residues. CDR3 coding DNA: TGTGCCAGCAGTTTAACTAGCGGAGGGTACGAGCAGTACTTC. Translation gives CASSLTSGGYEQYF.

The chain's CDR3 is CAWRTTGVNGELFF. In nucleotides, the CDR3 is TGTGCCTGGAGGACGACAGGGGTGAACGGGGAGCTGTTTTTT. The genes are TRBV30 and TRBJ2-2; 8 bases fit TRBD1. The CDR3 sequence is 14 residues long. Germline CDR1 and CDR2: GTSNPN and SVGIG (reference sequence). Losses at the gene ends were 3 bases for V and 7 bases for J; bases not matched to a gene: 7.

This clone was picked up a small number of times. The V gene is TRBV5-6, the J gene TRBJ1-4, with 7 bases that match TRBD1. In germline, CDR1 is SGHDT, CDR2 YYEEEE. The ends lost 3 bases at V and 0 bases at J; junction bases unmatched: 5. The CDR3 spans 16 residues. The CDR3 reads CASSSDRAATNEKLFF. The CDR3 DNA sequence: TGTGCCAGCAGCTCAGACAGGGCTGCAACTAATGAAAAACTGTTTTTT.

This clone was seen just once. V and J are TRBV10-2 and TRBJ1-4; 8 bases align to TRBD1. V lost 4 bases to trimming and J lost 8 bases; unmatched junction nucleotides: 3. Germline-derived CDR1 and CDR2 are WSHSY and SAAADI. The CDR3 consists of 13 residues. Here the CDR3 DNA reads TGCGCCAGCAGTGCACGGACAGGGGAAAAACTGTTTTTT. Amino acid sequence: CASSARTGEKLFF.

This clone has only a few counts. V gene TRBV25-1 combines with J gene TRBJ2-1, with TRBD1 matching over 8 bases. The V and J ends lost 1 base and 4 bases, in that order; junction bases with no gene match: 9. CDR1 is MGHDK and CDR2 is SYGVNS in the germline V gene. The CDR3 totals 17 residues. In nucleotides, the CDR3 is TGTGCCAGCAGTGAATCCGGACAGGGACAAGCTTACAATGAGCAGTTCTTC. This encodes CASSESGQGQAYNEQFF. The variable domain in full, completed from reference TRBV25-1 and TRBJ2-1, reads EADIYQTPRYLVIGTGKKITLECSQTMGHDKMYWYQQDPGMELHLIHYSYGVNSTEKGDLSSESTVSRIRTEHFPLTLESARPSHTSQYLCASSESGQGQAYNEQFFGPGTRLTVL.

The J gene is TRBJ1-2, the V gene TRBV2; 9 bases agree with TRBD1. This CDR3 comprises 13 residues. The junction had 9 bases not matched to a gene; V was cut back by 8 bases and J by 8 bases. CDR1 is SNHLY and CDR2 is FYNNEI in the germline V gene. The CDR3 region has the DNA TGTGCCAGCTCCGGACAGGGGTTGAGCGGCTACACCTTC. It yields the protein CASSGQGLSGYTF. Full variable domain (rest looked up from reference TRBV2 and TRBJ1-2): EPEVTQTPSHQVTQMGQEVILRCVPISNHLYFYWYRQILGQKVEFLVSFYNNEISEKSEIFDDQFSVERPDGSNFTLKIRSTKLEDSAMYFCASSGQGLSGYTFGSGTRLTVV.

This clone was counted a few times. This chain uses TRBV6-4 with TRBJ2-1; TRBD1 matches at 8 bases. Per the germline V gene, CDR1 is MRHNA and CDR2 is SNTAGT. The CDR3 loop spans 14 amino acids. V was clipped by 2 bases and J by 5 bases; unmatched bases: 2. DNA of the CDR3: TGTGCCAGCAGTGACGGACAGGGACACAATGAGCAGTTCTTC. Encoded protein: CASSDGQGHNEQFF.

The J gene is TRBJ2-1, the V gene TRBV29-1; TRBD1 is a possible D gene (5 bases). V gave up 4 bases and J gave up 4 bases, with 20 bases separating them. CDR3 length equals 16 residues. Germline assignment: CDR1 SQVTM and CDR2 ANQGSEA. CDR3 region: CSVVKQGGSGYNEQFF. CDR3 nucleotide sequence: TGCAGCGTTGTCAAGCAGGGTGGGTCAGGTTACAATGAGCAGTTCTTC.

J is TRBJ2-1 and V is TRBV7-3; TRBD2 matches 12 bases. J lost 7 bases, V lost 3 bases, and 7 bases had no gene match. CDR1 is SGHTA, CDR2 FQGTGA, per germline. This CDR3 comprises 16 residues. CDR3 nucleotide sequence: TGTGCCAGCAGCTTGAACCCGGGACTAGCGGGTAATGAGCAGTTCTTC. Its protein is CASSLNPGLAGNEQFF.

The rearrangement links TRBV6-5 to TRBJ2-2, with D unclear. CDR1 is MNHEY, CDR2 SVGAGI, per germline. Between the trimmed V and J ends, which lost 6 bases and 8 bases, there was a span of 10 bases. This CDR3 spans 12 amino acids. In DNA form, the CDR3 reads TGTGCCAGCAGCCCGGGTGGAGGGGAGCTGTTTTTT. Residues: CASSPGGGELFF.

The V call is TRBV10-2, the J call TRBJ2-7; TRBD2 matches at 11 bases. This CDR3 comprises 16 residues. V lost 3 bases to trimming and J lost 2 bases; unmatched junction nucleotides: 6. Germline V gene lookup returns CDR1 WSHSY and CDR2 SAAADI. The chain's CDR3 is CASSDLAGGYTYEQYF. The CDR3 DNA sequence: TGCGCCAGCAGTGATCTAGCGGGAGGTTACACCTACGAGCAGTACTTC.

CDR3 in DNA: TGCGCCAGCCGGGACAGAAGAGAAGCGGGAGCGTCCTACAATGAGCAGTTCTTC. It is translated as CASRDRREAGASYNEQFF. The chain combines TRBV23-1 with TRBJ2-1, with D maybe TRBD2 (8 bases). TRBV23-1 is an open reading frame whose function is uncertain. Trimming cost V 8 bases and J 1 base, with 24 bases left between them. The CDR3 is 18 residues long.

The V gene is TRBV28, the J gene TRBJ2-5, with D possibly matching TRBD2 (5 bases). The CDR3 sequence is 13 residues long. The V end lost 6 bases, the J end lost 6 bases, and 14 bases lay between the germline ends. Germline CDR1 and CDR2: MDHEN and SYDVKM. CDR3 region: CASSSIVAKTQYF. Written as DNA, the CDR3 is TGTGCCAGCAGCTCAATCGTAGCGAAGACCCAGTACTTC.